Below, 18 T cell receptor beta chains from the same sample are listed, as sequenced in a study of blood T cell repertoires in COVID-19. This table comes from immunoSEQ multiplex PCR, and its TCRdb copy is limited to in-frame clones, with some not included. This table holds around 250,000 clones, 84% found once. Sample: peripheral blood. All receptors derive from a woman aged 40 to 49 who had recovered from COVID-19.

The V and J genes are TRBV5-1 and TRBJ2-2, with D perhaps matching TRBD2 (5 bases). The CDR3 covers 14 residues. V shed 0 bases and J shed 5 bases, with 8 bases lying between them. Germline CDR1 is SGHRS and CDR2 is YFSETQ. This chain's CDR3 is CASSLAPGTGELFF. For the CDR3, the DNA is TGCGCCAGCAGCTTGGCTCCGGGGACCGGGGAGCTGTTTTTT. Full variable domain (remainder filled in from reference TRBV5-1 and TRBJ2-2): KAGVTQTPRYLIKTRGQQVTLSCSPISGHRSVSWYQQTPGQGLQFLFEYFSETQRNKGNFPGRFSGRQFSNSRSEMNVSTLELGDSALYLCASSLAPGTGELFFGEGSRLTVL.

The chain has TRBV9 and TRBJ1-3, with D unresolved. There are 12 residues in the CDR3. The V gene lost 3 bases and the J gene lost 1 base, with 2 bases spanning the gap. Germline lookup yields CDR1 SGDLS and CDR2 YYNGEE. CDR3 loop: CASSASGNTIYF. As DNA, the CDR3 is TGTGCCAGCAGCGCGTCTGGAAACACCATATATTTT.

The V call is TRBV5-1, the J call TRBJ1-2, with unresolved D. The germline gives CDR1 SGHRS, CDR2 YFSETQ. The CDR3 is 12 amino acids. The V and J ends lost 5 bases and 5 bases respectively, with 10 bases between them. CDR3 in amino acids: CASRPGSYGYTF. The CDR3 coding sequence is TGCGCCAGCAGGCCCGGTTCTTATGGCTACACCTTC.

V is TRBV19 and J is TRBJ1-5, with D perhaps TRBD1 (6 bases). Germline lookup yields CDR1 LNHDA and CDR2 SQIVND (reference sequence). The CDR3 is 17 amino acids. V dropped 6 bases and J dropped 0 bases, with 18 bases sitting between them. The CDR3 loop reads CASRRTGLGYSNQPQHF. The CDR3 nucleotides read TGTGCCAGTAGACGAACAGGGCTGGGATATAGCAATCAGCCCCAGCATTTT.

The chain joins TRBV19 to TRBJ1-4; TRBD1 agrees at 7 bases. V lost 9 bases and J lost 8; bases outside the gene matches: 6. The CDR3 covers 12 residues. The V gene's germline CDR1 is LNHDA and CDR2 SQIVND (reference sequence). The CDR3 region has the DNA TGTGCCAGCGGTACAGGGGAGGAAAAACTGTTTTTT. Translation: CASGTGEEKLFF.

This sequence joins TRBV7-8 and TRBJ2-6, with D possibly TRBD1 on 6 matching bases. CDR1 SGHVS and CDR2 FQNEAQ come from the germline V gene. This CDR3 spans 16 amino acids. V lost 4 bases, J lost 1 base, and 11 bases lay in between. CDR3 region: CASSSQGGSGANVLTF. The CDR3 bases are TGTGCCAGCAGCTCGCAAGGGGGTTCTGGGGCCAACGTCCTGACTTTC.

This clone was detected a few times. The chain recombines TRBV5-4 with TRBJ2-7; no clear D. The germline V gene encodes CDR1 SGHNT and CDR2 YYREEE (reference sequence). CDR3 length equals 15 residues. Deletions cut 0 bases from V and 5 bases from J, with 15 bases between. CDR3 amino acids: CASSLAGRQLDEQYF. The CDR3 region has the DNA TGTGCCAGCAGCTTGGCTGGCCGACAATTAGACGAGCAGTACTTC. Together with reference TRBV5-4 and TRBJ2-7, the CDR3 gives the full variable domain: ETGVTQSPTHLIKTRGQQVTLRCSSQSGHNTVSWYQQALGQGPQFIFQYYREEENGRGNFPPRFSGLQFPNYSSELNVNALELDDSALYLCASSLAGRQLDEQYFGPGTRLTVT.

This clone was seen a single time. This rearrangement joins TRBV29-1 to TRBJ2-5; TRBD2 agrees at 9 bases. V lost 3 bases and J lost 2; bases outside the gene matches: 13. This CDR3 has 17 amino acids. Looked up from germline, CDR1 is SQVTM and CDR2 is ANQGSEA. The CDR3 sequence is CSVEGIMVAGDQETQYF. CDR3 bases: TGCAGCGTTGAGGGGATTATGGTAGCGGGGGATCAAGAGACCCAGTACTTC.

The chain has TRBV27 and TRBJ1-6; D remains unclear. The length of the CDR3 is 13 residues. V was pared by 7 bases and J by 6 bases, with 10 bases between. Germline CDR1 and CDR2: MNHEY and SMNVEV (reference sequence). The CDR3 bases are TGTGCCAGCAAAGGAGCCTTTAATTCACCCCTCCACTTT. Amino acid sequence: CASKGAFNSPLHF.

The genes are TRBV12-3 or TRBV12-4 and TRBJ2-7; D uncertain. The length of the CDR3 is 13 residues. V was trimmed by 6 bases and J by 5 bases, leaving 14 bases between them. CDR3 protein: CASSSQVGHEQYF. CDR3 coding DNA: TGTGCCAGCAGCTCCCAGGTGGGCCACGAGCAGTACTTC.

The V and J genes are TRBV29-1 and TRBJ1-2; TRBD1 might be the D (5 bases). The CDR3 totals 12 residues. V lost 0 bases and J 4 bases, leaving 6 bases between the germline ends. The germline CDR1 and CDR2 sequences are SQVTM and ANQGSEA. The DNA of the CDR3 is TGCAGCGTTGAAGAGGACATCTATGGCTACACCTTC. Translated: CSVEEDIYGYTF. Using reference TRBV29-1 and TRBJ1-2 for the parts outside the CDR3, the full variable domain is SAVISQKPSRDICQRGTSLTIQCQVDSQVTMMFWYRQQPGQSLTLIATANQGSEATYESGFVIDKFPISRPNLTFSTLTVSNMSPEDSSIYLCSVEEDIYGYTFGSGTRLTVV.

Only one count was recorded for this clone. The chain's CDR3 is CASSYGGAGNQPQHF. CDR3 DNA: TGTGCCAGCAGTTACGGGGGGGCCGGCAATCAGCCCCAGCATTTT. This chain links TRBV6-5 with TRBJ1-5; TRBD1 is a possible D gene (6 bases). CDR3 length: 15 amino acids. V dropped 2 bases and J dropped 2 bases, with 10 bases sitting between them. CDR1 is MNHEY and CDR2 is SVGAGI in the germline V gene.

The V call is TRBV28, the J call TRBJ1-5, with D possibly being TRBD1 (6 bases). V gave up 5 bases and J gave up 5 bases, with 16 bases separating them. The germline CDR1 and CDR2 sequences are MDHEN and SYDVKM. This CDR3 comprises 15 residues. CDR3 nucleotide sequence: TGTGCCAGCAGTCGCAGGGGATGGCCTGATCAGCCCCAGCATTTT. Translation: CASSRRGWPDQPQHF.

The rearrangement joins TRBV7-2 to TRBJ1-2; the match to TRBD1 covers 9 bases. The CDR3 runs 16 residues. Trimming took 4 bases from V and 2 from J; bases not matched to a gene: 8. The germline gives CDR1 SGHTA, CDR2 FQGNSA. DNA for the CDR3: TGTGCCAGCAGCTCTAGGGGACAGGGATGGAACTATGGCTACACCTTC. Translation: CASSSRGQGWNYGYTF. Using reference TRBV7-2 and TRBJ1-2 for the parts outside the CDR3, the full variable domain is GAGVSQSPSNKVTEKGKDVELRCDPISGHTALYWYRQSLGQGLEFLIYFQGNSAPDKSGLPSDRFSAERTGGSVSTLTIQRTQQEDSAVYLCASSSRGQGWNYGYTFGSGTRLTVV.

The chain recombines TRBV4-1 with TRBJ1-1; D perhaps matches TRBD1 (6 bases). The germline CDR1 and CDR2 sequences are MGHRA and YSYEKL. V was cut by 1 base and J by 7 bases, with 10 bases left in between. The CDR3 has 13 amino acids. CDR3 region: CASSQAGTNEAFF. CDR3 nucleotides: TGCGCCAGCAGCCAAGCAGGGACAAATGAAGCTTTCTTT.

This clone was observed a handful of times. The chain combines TRBV6-5 with TRBJ1-1; D is perhaps TRBD1 (6 bases). The CDR3 runs 14 residues. Per germline, CDR1 MNHEY and CDR2 SVGAGI. V was shortened by 10 bases and J by 0 bases, with 15 bases between the two germline ends. CDR3 sequence reads: CAISSTGLNTEAFF. CDR3 DNA sequence: TGTGCCATCTCATCGACAGGCTTGAACACTGAAGCTTTCTTT.

This clone was observed a few times. The rearrangement joins TRBV12-1 to TRBJ1-4. TRBV12-1 is a known pseudogene. This CDR3 has 15 residues. CDR3 coding DNA: TGTGCCAGCAGACCGGACGGGGCAACTAATGAAAAACTGTTTTTT. This gives the protein CASRPDGATNEKLFF.

The V gene is TRBV6-5, the J gene TRBJ2-7, with 7 bases fitting TRBD1. Germline V gene sequence: CDR1 MNHEY, CDR2 SVGAGI. CDR3 length: 14 amino acids. V lost 4 bases and J lost 2; bases outside the gene matches: 5. CDR3 loop: CASSSRTGAYEQYF. Written as DNA, the CDR3 is TGTGCCAGCAGTTCTCGGACAGGAGCCTACGAGCAGTACTTC.